A selection of T cell receptor beta chains follows, all from one sample in a study of CD4 T cells in relation to SARS-CoV-2 and coronaviruses. Antigens of these TCRs are unknown. Here immunoSEQ multiplex PCR was the method, and the copy in TCRdb shows in-frame clones only, minus some. The repertoire holds 20,000 to 25,000 clones, around 76% seen once, with 9.5% to 15% in the top ten. The sample consisted of CD4+ T cells from PBMCs, cultured in vitro. These receptors all come from a human donor in good health. Both conserved end residues are part of each CDR3. Each record gives: clone size, V gene, J gene, CDR3 length, D gene, CDR3 DNA, CDR3 protein. D genes are given only for firm matches. Clone size is shown for a subset of rows, as once, few, many or a class of expanded clone.

size: .; V: TRBV3-1/TRBV3-2; J: TRBJ1-1; length: 13; D: .; DNA: TGTGCCAGCAGCCAGGTCACAAACACTGAAGCTTTCTTT; CDR3: CASSQVTNTEAFF
size: .; V: TRBV27; J: TRBJ2-7; length: 14; D: TRBD1; DNA: TGTGCCAGCAGTCCAACCAGGGACAGGTACGAGCAGTACTTC; CDR3: CASSPTRDRYEQYF
size: .; V: TRBV4-1; J: TRBJ1-6; length: 15; D: .; DNA: TGCGCCAGCAGCCAAGAAGGGGCCCGGAATTCACCCCTCCACTTT; CDR3: CASSQEGARNSPLHF
size: .; V: TRBV3-1/TRBV3-2; J: TRBJ2-3; length: 15; D: TRBD1; DNA: TGTGCCAGCAGCCAACCCGGACAGGGGGCAGATACGCAGTATTTT; CDR3: CASSQPGQGADTQYF
size: few; V: TRBV9; J: TRBJ1-5; length: 13; D: .; DNA: TGTGCCAGCAGCGTAGACGTGGGTCAGCCCCAGCATTTT; CDR3: CASSVDVGQPQHF
size: .; V: TRBV7-9; J: TRBJ1-1; length: 17; D: TRBD1; DNA: TGTGCCAGCAGCTTAACGCGGACAGGGGGGATCAACACTGAAGCTTTCTTT; CDR3: CASSLTRTGGINTEAFF
size: .; V: TRBV10-3; J: TRBJ2-5; length: 15; D: TRBD1; DNA: TGTGCCGTACGATCTGGACAGGGGATACAAGAGACCCAGTACTTC; CDR3: CAVRSGQGIQETQYF
size: .; V: TRBV18; J: TRBJ2-7; length: 19; D: TRBD2; DNA: TGTGCCAGCTCACCCCAACGTCGATGGTCCGGACTAGGCTCCTACGAGCAGTACTTC; CDR3: CASSPQRRWSGLGSYEQYF
size: once; V: TRBV18; J: TRBJ1-1; length: 13; D: .; DNA: TGTGCCAGCTCACCACTAGAGAACACTGAAGCTTTCTTT; CDR3: CASSPLENTEAFF
size: .; V: TRBV24-1; J: TRBJ2-1; length: 14; D: TRBD1; DNA: TGTGCCACCAGGGGGGACAGGGCTTTCGATGAGCAGTTCTTC; CDR3: CATRGDRAFDEQFF
size: .; V: TRBV20-1; J: TRBJ1-1; length: 13; D: .; DNA: TGCAGTGCTAGTGGGCAGGTCAACACTGAAGCTTTCTTT; CDR3: CSASGQVNTEAFF
size: .; V: TRBV5-6; J: TRBJ2-7; length: 13; D: .; DNA: TGTGCCAGCAGCTGGCCGGAATCCTACGAGCAGTACTTC; CDR3: CASSWPESYEQYF
size: .; V: TRBV7-9; J: TRBJ2-7; length: 13; D: .; DNA: TGTGCCAGCACCACCGGGACTGCCTACGAGCAGTACTTC; CDR3: CASTTGTAYEQYF
size: .; V: TRBV7-6; J: TRBJ1-1; length: 14; D: TRBD1; DNA: TGTGCCAGCAGCTTAGCTGGGACAGACACTGAAGCTTTCTTT; CDR3: CASSLAGTDTEAFF
size: few; V: TRBV4-1; J: TRBJ2-7; length: 12; D: .; DNA: TGCGCCAGCAGCCAAGAGGGGTACGAGCAGTACTTC; CDR3: CASSQEGYEQYF
size: .; V: TRBV2; J: TRBJ1-2; length: 12; D: .; DNA: TGTGCCAGCGGGTACCTTCAAAGTGGCTACACCTTC; CDR3: CASGYLQSGYTF
size: .; V: TRBV27; J: TRBJ2-3; length: 14; D: .; DNA: TGTGCCAGCAGAACGACAGGAGTTCCAGATACGCAGTATTTT; CDR3: CASRTTGVPDTQYF
size: .; V: TRBV11-2; J: TRBJ2-1; length: 19; D: TRBD2; DNA: TGTGCCAGCAGCGGGGGGGTCGTGACTAGCGGAAACTCCTACAATGAGCAGTTCTTC; CDR3: CASSGGVVTSGNSYNEQFF
size: .; V: TRBV19; J: TRBJ1-2; length: 16; D: .; DNA: TGTGCCAGTAGTATAATTTACTGGGGTGCCGAGGATGGCTACACCTTC; CDR3: CASSIIYWGAEDGYTF
size: .; V: TRBV7-3; J: TRBJ2-3; length: 14; D: TRBD1; DNA: TGTGCCAGCAGTCAGGGGGTTAACACAGATACGCAGTATTTT; CDR3: CASSQGVNTDTQYF
size: .; V: TRBV2; J: TRBJ2-7; length: 15; D: TRBD2; DNA: TGTGCCAGCAGTGAAGCTAGGCTAGCGGGAGTGGGCCCGTACTTC; CDR3: CASSEARLAGVGPYF
size: .; V: TRBV12-3/TRBV12-4; J: TRBJ1-5; length: 13; D: TRBD1; DNA: TGTGCCAGCAGAGGAACAGGGGATGAGGCCCAGCATTTT; CDR3: CASRGTGDEAQHF
size: .; V: TRBV23-1; J: TRBJ2-3; length: 16; D: .; DNA: TGCGCCAGCAGTCGACATATGACAGTAGCCACAGATACGCAGTATTTT; CDR3: CASSRHMTVATDTQYF
size: once; V: TRBV5-1; J: TRBJ2-1; length: 16; D: .; DNA: TGCGCCAGCAGCTTGGCTGGAGGGAGAACCTACAATGAGCAGTTCTTC; CDR3: CASSLAGGRTYNEQFF
size: .; V: TRBV11-3; J: TRBJ2-5; length: 15; D: .; DNA: TGTGCCAGCAGCTTAGATGGTCCGGCCCAAGAGACCCAGTACTTC; CDR3: CASSLDGPAQETQYF
size: .; V: TRBV6-4; J: TRBJ2-2; length: 14; D: TRBD1; DNA: TGTGCCAGCAGTGCGACAGGGGACACCGGGGAGCTGTTTTTT; CDR3: CASSATGDTGELFF
size: .; V: TRBV6-6; J: TRBJ1-2; length: 16; D: .; DNA: TGTGCCAGCACCTTTACACAGGACCTAGCTAACTATGGCTACACCTTC; CDR3: CASTFTQDLANYGYTF
size: .; V: TRBV3-1/TRBV3-2; J: TRBJ2-2; length: 11; D: .; DNA: TGTGCCAGCAGCCCGGAAGGGGAGCTGTTTTTT; CDR3: CASSPEGELFF
size: .; V: TRBV5-8; J: TRBJ2-7; length: 15; D: .; DNA: TGTGCCAGCAGCTTGGCATGGGGGTTTGGCTACGAGCAGTACTTC; CDR3: CASSLAWGFGYEQYF
size: .; V: TRBV19; J: TRBJ2-1; length: 14; D: .; DNA: TGTGCCAGTAGTATACCCCGAGCCATAGATGAGCAGTTCTTC; CDR3: CASSIPRAIDEQFF
size: .; V: TRBV5-1; J: TRBJ2-3; length: 16; D: TRBD2; DNA: TGCGCCAGCAGCTCCTGGGGACTAGCGGGACCAGATACGCAGTATTTT; CDR3: CASSSWGLAGPDTQYF
size: .; V: TRBV5-1; J: TRBJ2-1; length: 13; D: .; DNA: TGCGCCAGCAGCAAGGCGGGATGGAATGAGCAGTTCTTC; CDR3: CASSKAGWNEQFF
size: .; V: TRBV20-1; J: TRBJ2-1; length: 11; D: .; DNA: TGCAGTCCGTCTGGATACAATGAGCAGTTCTTC; CDR3: CSPSGYNEQFF
size: .; V: TRBV30; J: TRBJ1-3; length: 14; D: .; DNA: TGTGCCTCCCGCCGTGGCAACTCTGGAAACACCATATATTTT; CDR3: CASRRGNSGNTIYF
size: .; V: TRBV18; J: TRBJ2-7; length: 15; D: TRBD2; DNA: TGTGCCAGCTCACCTTTCAGTTCGGGGGGAGGTGAGCAGTACTTC; CDR3: CASSPFSSGGGEQYF
size: few; V: TRBV18; J: TRBJ2-7; length: 12; D: .; DNA: TGTGCCAGCTCACCAAGGAGCGACGAGCAGTACTTC; CDR3: CASSPRSDEQYF
size: .; V: TRBV5-5; J: TRBJ1-6; length: 13; D: .; DNA: TGTGCCAGCAGCTTTTTAGAGAATTCACCCCTCCACTTT; CDR3: CASSFLENSPLHF
size: .; V: TRBV7-9; J: TRBJ1-4; length: 15; D: TRBD1; DNA: TGTGCCAGCAGCTTACCGACAGGGGGCGAGGAAAAACTGTTTTTT; CDR3: CASSLPTGGEEKLFF
size: few; V: TRBV10-3; J: TRBJ1-2; length: 13; D: .; DNA: TGTGCCATCAAGGGTTATGAGGGGGGAGGCTACACCTTC; CDR3: CAIKGYEGGGYTF
size: .; V: TRBV19; J: TRBJ2-1; length: 14; D: .; DNA: TGTGCCAGTACTTCAGCTATGGGCACGAAGGAGCAGTTCTTC; CDR3: CASTSAMGTKEQFF
size: .; V: TRBV4-2; J: TRBJ2-5; length: 15; D: .; DNA: TGTGCCAGCAGCCAAGAAGGACTGGGCCAAGAGACCCAGTACTTC; CDR3: CASSQEGLGQETQYF
size: .; V: TRBV11-3; J: TRBJ2-1; length: 16; D: TRBD2; DNA: TGTGCCAGCAGCGCAGCCGGGACTAGCGGAGACAATGAGCAGTTCTTC; CDR3: CASSAAGTSGDNEQFF
size: .; V: TRBV19; J: TRBJ2-4; length: 20; D: TRBD2; DNA: TGTGCCAGTAGTACTGGACTAGCGGGAGTTAGACGTCTAGCCAAAAACATTCAGTACTTC; CDR3: CASSTGLAGVRRLAKNIQYF
size: .; V: TRBV19; J: TRBJ2-5; length: 14; D: .; DNA: TGTGCCAGTAGTAGTACCCGGGCCCAAGAGACCCAGTACTTC; CDR3: CASSSTRAQETQYF
size: few; V: TRBV6-1; J: TRBJ2-7; length: 15; D: .; DNA: TGTGCCAGCAGTGACCCAGGGTTATCAACTAACGAGCAGTACTTC; CDR3: CASSDPGLSTNEQYF
size: .; V: TRBV18; J: TRBJ2-2; length: 17; D: .; DNA: TGTGCCAGCTCACATGAGACTCCCTCGTCCCACGCCGGGGAGCTGTTTTTT; CDR3: CASSHETPSSHAGELFF
size: .; V: TRBV5-1; J: TRBJ1-2; length: 13; D: .; DNA: TGCGCCAGCAGCTTGGATCCCGGATATGGCTACACCTTC; CDR3: CASSLDPGYGYTF
size: .; V: TRBV6-6; J: TRBJ2-1; length: 14; D: .; DNA: TGTGCCAGCAGTCAATCGACTAGTTACAATGAGCAGTTCTTC; CDR3: CASSQSTSYNEQFF